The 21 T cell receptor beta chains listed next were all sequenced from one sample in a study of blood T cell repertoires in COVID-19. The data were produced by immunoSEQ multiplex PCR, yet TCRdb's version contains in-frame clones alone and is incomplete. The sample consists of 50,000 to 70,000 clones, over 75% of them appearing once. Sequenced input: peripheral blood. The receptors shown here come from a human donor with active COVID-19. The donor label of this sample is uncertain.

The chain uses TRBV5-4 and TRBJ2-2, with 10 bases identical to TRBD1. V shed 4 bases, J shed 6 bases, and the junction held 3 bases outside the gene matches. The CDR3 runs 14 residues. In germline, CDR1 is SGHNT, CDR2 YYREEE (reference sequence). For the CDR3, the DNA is TGTGCCAGCAGCCTTGGACAGGGGGCCGGGGAGCTGTTTTTT. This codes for CASSLGQGAGELFF. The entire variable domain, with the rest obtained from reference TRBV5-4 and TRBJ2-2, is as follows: ETGVTQSPTHLIKTRGQQVTLRCSSQSGHNTVSWYQQALGQGPQFIFQYYREEENGRGNFPPRFSGLQFPNYSSELNVNALELDDSALYLCASSLGQGAGELFFGEGSRLTVL.

In DNA form, the CDR3 reads TGTGCCAGCTCACCACGGAGGGAGGGAGATACGCAGTATTTT. It is translated as CASSPRREGDTQYF. V is TRBV18 and J is TRBJ2-3; 7 nucleotides agree with TRBD2. Germline CDR1 KGHSH, CDR2 LQKENI. Losses at the gene ends were 1 base for V and 5 bases for J; bases not matched to a gene: 3. This CDR3 has 14 residues.

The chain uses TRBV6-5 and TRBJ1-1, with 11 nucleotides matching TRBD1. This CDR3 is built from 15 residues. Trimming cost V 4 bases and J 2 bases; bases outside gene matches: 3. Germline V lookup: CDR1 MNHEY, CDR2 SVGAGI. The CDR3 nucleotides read TGTGCCAGCAGTTGGGACAGGGGGGGAAACACTGAAGCTTTCTTT. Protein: CASSWDRGGNTEAFF.

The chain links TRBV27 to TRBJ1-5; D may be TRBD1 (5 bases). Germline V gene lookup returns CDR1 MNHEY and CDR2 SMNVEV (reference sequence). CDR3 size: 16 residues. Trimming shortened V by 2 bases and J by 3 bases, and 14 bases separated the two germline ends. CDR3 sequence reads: CASSLVGRGDNQPQHF. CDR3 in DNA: TGTGCCAGCAGTTTAGTGGGGCGGGGGGACAATCAGCCCCAGCATTTT.

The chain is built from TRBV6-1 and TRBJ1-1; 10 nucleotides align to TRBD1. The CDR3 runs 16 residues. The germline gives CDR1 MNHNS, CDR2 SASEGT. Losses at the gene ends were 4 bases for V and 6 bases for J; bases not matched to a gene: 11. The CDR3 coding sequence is TGTGCCAGCAGTGGAATCCTCGGGACAGGGGAGGCTGAAGCTTTCTTT. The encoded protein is CASSGILGTGEAEAFF.

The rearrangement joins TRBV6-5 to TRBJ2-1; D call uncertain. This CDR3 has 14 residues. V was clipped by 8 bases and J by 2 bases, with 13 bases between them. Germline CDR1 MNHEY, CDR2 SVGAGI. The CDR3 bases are TGTGCCAGCGGGCAGGTCCGAGCCTACAATGAGCAGTTCTTC. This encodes CASGQVRAYNEQFF.

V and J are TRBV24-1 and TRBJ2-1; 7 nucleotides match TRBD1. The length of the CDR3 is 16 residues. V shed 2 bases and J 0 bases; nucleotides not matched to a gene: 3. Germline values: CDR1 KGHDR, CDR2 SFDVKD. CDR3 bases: TGTGCCACCAGTGATTCAGGGGGTAGCTCCTACAATGAGCAGTTCTTC. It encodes CATSDSGGSSYNEQFF.

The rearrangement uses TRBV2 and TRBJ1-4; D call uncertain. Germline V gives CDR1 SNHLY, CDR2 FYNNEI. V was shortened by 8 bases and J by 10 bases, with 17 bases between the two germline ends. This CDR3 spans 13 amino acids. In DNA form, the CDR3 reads TGTGCCAGCGGGGAGGAACGGTTAGGAAAACTGTTTTTT. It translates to CASGEERLGKLFF.

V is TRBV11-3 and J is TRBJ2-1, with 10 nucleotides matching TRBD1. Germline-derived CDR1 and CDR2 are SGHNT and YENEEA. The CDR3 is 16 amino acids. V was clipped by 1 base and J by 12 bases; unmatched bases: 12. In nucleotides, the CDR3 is TGTGCCAGCAGCTTAGGACCCCCGGGACAGGGGCTCGTGCAGTTCTTC. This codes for CASSLGPPGQGLVQFF.

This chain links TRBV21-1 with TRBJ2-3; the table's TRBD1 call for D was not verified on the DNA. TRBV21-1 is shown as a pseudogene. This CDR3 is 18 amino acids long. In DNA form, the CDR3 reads TGTGCCAGCTTCCCTCCGGGTGGGGGGACAGGGGGGACAGATACGCAGTATTTT. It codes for CASFPPGGGTGGTDTQYF.

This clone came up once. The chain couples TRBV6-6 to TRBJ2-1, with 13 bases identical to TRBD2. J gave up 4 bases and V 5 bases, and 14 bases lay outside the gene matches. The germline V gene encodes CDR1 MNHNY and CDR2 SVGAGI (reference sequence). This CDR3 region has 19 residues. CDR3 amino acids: CASSRITSGRALGYNEQFF. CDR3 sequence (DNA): TGTGCCAGCAGTCGGATTACTAGCGGGAGGGCCCTGGGGTACAATGAGCAGTTCTTC.

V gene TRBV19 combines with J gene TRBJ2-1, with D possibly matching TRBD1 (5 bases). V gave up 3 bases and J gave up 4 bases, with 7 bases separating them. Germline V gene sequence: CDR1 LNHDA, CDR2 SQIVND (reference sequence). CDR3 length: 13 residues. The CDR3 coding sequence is TGTGCCAGTAGTATGGGGCTGTACAATGAGCAGTTCTTC. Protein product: CASSMGLYNEQFF.

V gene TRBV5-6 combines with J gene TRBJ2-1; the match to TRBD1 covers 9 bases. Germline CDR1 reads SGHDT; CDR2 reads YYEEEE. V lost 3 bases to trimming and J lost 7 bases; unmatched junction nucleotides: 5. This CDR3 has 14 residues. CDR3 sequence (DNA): TGTGCCAGCAGCTGGGGACAGGGACGGAATGAGCAGTTCTTC. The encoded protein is CASSWGQGRNEQFF. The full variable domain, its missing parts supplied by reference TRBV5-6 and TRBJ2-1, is DAGVTQSPTHLIKTRGQQVTLRCSPKSGHDTVSWYQQALGQGPQFIFQYYEEEERQRGNFPDRFSGHQFPNYSSELNVNALLLGDSALYLCASSWGQGRNEQFFGPGTRLTVL.

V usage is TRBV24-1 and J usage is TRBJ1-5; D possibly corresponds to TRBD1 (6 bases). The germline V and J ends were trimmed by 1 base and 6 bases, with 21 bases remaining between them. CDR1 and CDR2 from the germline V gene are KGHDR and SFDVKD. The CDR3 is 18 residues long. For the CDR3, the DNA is TGTGCCACCAGTGATTTCGTGGTAGCGGGGGCCGGTATTCAGCCCCAGCATTTT. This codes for CATSDFVVAGAGIQPQHF.

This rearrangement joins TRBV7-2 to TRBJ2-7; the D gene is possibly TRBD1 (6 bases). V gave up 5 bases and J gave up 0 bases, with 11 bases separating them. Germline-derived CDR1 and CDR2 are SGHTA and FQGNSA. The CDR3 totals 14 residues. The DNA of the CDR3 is TGTGCCAGCAGCGTCGACAGGTACTCCTACGAGCAGTACGTC. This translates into CASSVDRYSYEQYV.

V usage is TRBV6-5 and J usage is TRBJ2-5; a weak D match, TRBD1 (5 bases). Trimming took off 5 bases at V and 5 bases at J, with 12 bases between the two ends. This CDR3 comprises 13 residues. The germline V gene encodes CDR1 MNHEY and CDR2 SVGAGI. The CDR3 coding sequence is TGTGCCAGCAGTCGGGCAAACAGGGAGACCCAGTACTTC. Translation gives CASSRANRETQYF.

This CDR3 reads CASSEYPSGAGDEQFF. The CDR3 DNA follows: TGTGCCAGCAGTGAATACCCTAGCGGGGCCGGGGATGAGCAGTTCTTC. The rearrangement links TRBV25-1 to TRBJ2-1; 9 bases are a match to TRBD2. V gave up 0 bases and J gave up 8 bases; unmatched junction bases: 8. The CDR3 covers 16 residues. The germline CDR1 and CDR2 sequences are MGHDK and SYGVNS.

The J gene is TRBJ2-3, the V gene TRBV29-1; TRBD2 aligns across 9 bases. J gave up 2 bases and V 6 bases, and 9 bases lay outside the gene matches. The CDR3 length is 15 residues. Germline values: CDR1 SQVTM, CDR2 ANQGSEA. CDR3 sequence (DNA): TGCAGCGTATTGAGTAGCGGGAGCGACACAGATACGCAGTATTTT. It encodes CSVLSSGSDTDTQYF.

CDR3 residues: CASSQDPGSYQETQYF. As DNA, the CDR3 is TGTGCCAGCAGCCAAGATCCGGGGTCGTACCAAGAGACCCAGTACTTC. The chain carries TRBV3-1 (or the pseudogene TRBV3-2) and TRBJ2-5; D might be TRBD2 (5 bases). The germline V gene has CDR1 LGHDT and CDR2 YNNKEL (reference sequence). The CDR3 spans 16 residues. V dropped 0 bases and J dropped 0 bases, with 11 bases sitting between them.

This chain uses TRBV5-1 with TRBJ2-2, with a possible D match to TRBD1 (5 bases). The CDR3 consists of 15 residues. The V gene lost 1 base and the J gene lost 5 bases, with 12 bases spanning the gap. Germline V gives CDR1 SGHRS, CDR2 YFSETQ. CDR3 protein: CASSLRPGRTGELFF. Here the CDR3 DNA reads TGCGCCAGCAGCTTGAGACCAGGGCGGACCGGGGAGCTGTTTTTT. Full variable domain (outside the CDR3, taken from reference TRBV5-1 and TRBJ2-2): KAGVTQTPRYLIKTRGQQVTLSCSPISGHRSVSWYQQTPGQGLQFLFEYFSETQRNKGNFPGRFSGRQFSNSRSEMNVSTLELGDSALYLCASSLRPGRTGELFFGEGSRLTVL.

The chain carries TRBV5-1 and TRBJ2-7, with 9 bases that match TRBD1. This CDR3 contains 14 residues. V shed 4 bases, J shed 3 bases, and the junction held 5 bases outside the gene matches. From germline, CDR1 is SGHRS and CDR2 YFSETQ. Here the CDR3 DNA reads TGCGCCAGCAGCCCGGGGACAGGGATCTACGAGCAGTACTTC. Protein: CASSPGTGIYEQYF.